This is a list of T cell receptor beta chains from one sample in a study of shared clonotypes between healthy human individuals. TCRdb's table, derived via immunoSEQ multiplex PCR, lists solely in-frame clones and lacks some. The sample has about 2.1 million clones, just under 95% seen once. Input material: naive CD8+ T cells from PBMCs. Every receptor here comes from a man aged 18 to 35 in good health. Some clones in this sample may be carry-over from other donors' samples. Both conserved end residues are part of each CDR3. D genes are given only for firm matches. Clone sizes are given selectively: once, few, many, or a class where the clone is expanded.

len	v_gene	abundance	j_gene	d_gene	CDR3aa	CDR3nt
18	TRBV14	NA	TRBJ1-2	NA	CASSQGGRGGGKLSGYTF	TGTGCCAGCAGCCAAGGTGGCAGGGGAGGTGGCAAGTTGTCCGGCTACACCTTC
13	TRBV15	few	TRBJ1-1	NA	CATSGESNTEAFF	TGTGCCACCAGCGGAGAGTCGAACACTGAAGCTTTCTTT
16	TRBV28	NA	TRBJ2-6	NA	CASRGGSFSGANVLTF	TGTGCCAGCCGGGGTGGAAGTTTCTCTGGGGCCAACGTCCTGACTTTC
14	TRBV7-7	few	TRBJ1-1	NA	CASSLLGESTEAFF	TGTGCCAGCAGCTTATTAGGGGAATCGACTGAAGCTTTCTTT
14	TRBV28	NA	TRBJ1-5	TRBD1	CASSPRQGEQPQHF	TGTGCCAGCAGTCCCCGACAGGGGGAACAGCCCCAGCATTTT
14	TRBV7-6	NA	TRBJ2-7	NA	CASSLGLSSYEQYF	TGTGCCAGCAGCTTAGGGCTCAGCTCCTACGAGCAGTACTTC
15	TRBV27	NA	TRBJ2-7	TRBD2	CASSPGLARSYEQYF	TGTGCCAGCAGTCCCGGACTAGCGCGCTCCTACGAGCAGTACTTC
15	TRBV6-6	NA	TRBJ2-1	NA	CASSYLGGSYNEQFF	TGTGCCAGCAGTTACCTCGGCGGATCCTACAATGAGCAGTTCTTC
14	TRBV27	NA	TRBJ2-2	TRBD1	CASSSGQGPGELFF	TGTGCCAGCAGTTCGGGACAGGGTCCCGGGGAGCTGTTTTTT
16	TRBV5-8	NA	TRBJ1-3	NA	CASSLGWMEAGNTIYF	TGTGCCAGCAGCTTGGGATGGATGGAAGCTGGAAACACCATATATTTT
17	TRBV18	NA	TRBJ2-1	TRBD2	CASSPAPLAGIDNEQFF	TGTGCCAGCTCACCAGCCCCTCTAGCGGGAATCGACAATGAGCAGTTCTTC
11	TRBV6-6	NA	TRBJ2-7	NA	CASREGVRQYF	TGTGCCAGCAGAGAAGGGGTGCGGCAGTACTTC
12	TRBV2	NA	TRBJ1-1	NA	CASTLQGTEAFF	TGTGCCAGCACGTTACAGGGTACTGAAGCTTTCTTT
15	TRBV7-3	NA	TRBJ2-2	NA	CASSLVVRNTGELFF	TGTGCCAGCAGCTTAGTTGTCAGAAACACCGGGGAGCTGTTTTTT
12	TRBV27	NA	TRBJ2-2	NA	CASRSYTGELFF	TGTGCCAGCAGATCTTACACCGGGGAGCTGTTTTTT
12	TRBV28	NA	TRBJ2-3	NA	CASSGMGHTQYF	TGTGCCAGCAGCGGAATGGGCCATACGCAGTATTTT
15	TRBV6-1	once	TRBJ1-2	NA	CASSEALGAGYGYTF	TGTGCCAGCAGTGAAGCGCTGGGGGCGGGATATGGCTACACCTTC
15	TRBV9	NA	TRBJ2-3	TRBD2	CASTLSGISSDTQYF	TGTGCCAGCACCCTAAGCGGGATTTCGTCAGATACGCAGTATTTT
15	TRBV11-2	NA	TRBJ2-7	TRBD2	CASSSTQREGYEQYF	TGTGCCAGCAGCTCGACACAGCGGGAGGGGTACGAGCAGTACTTC
16	TRBV4-3	NA	TRBJ2-1	NA	CASSQDRRSSYNEQFF	TGCGCCAGCAGCCAAGATAGGCGGAGCTCCTACAATGAGCAGTTCTTC
15	TRBV28	once	TRBJ1-2	TRBD1	CAGQGFRGPNYGYTF	TGTGCCGGACAGGGCTTTCGAGGGCCAAACTATGGCTACACCTTC
14	TRBV7-9	NA	TRBJ2-2	TRBD2	CASSFSGRPGELFF	TGTGCCAGCAGCTTTAGCGGGAGACCCGGGGAGCTGTTTTTT
21	TRBV5-1	NA	TRBJ2-7	NA	CASSFLEGEGASRGTSYEQYF	TGCGCCAGCAGCTTTCTCGAGGGGGAAGGCGCTAGCAGAGGGACCTCCTACGAGCAGTACTTC
15	TRBV19	NA	TRBJ1-1	TRBD1	CASSTGQEGNTEAFF	TGTGCCAGTAGTACGGGACAGGAAGGGAACACTGAAGCTTTCTTT
15	TRBV7-8	NA	TRBJ1-5	TRBD1	CASSLAETGDQPQHF	TGTGCCAGCAGCTTAGCGGAGACAGGGGATCAGCCCCAGCATTTT
14	TRBV27	NA	TRBJ2-2	NA	CASTTDPYTGELFF	TGTGCCAGCACTACAGACCCCTACACCGGGGAGCTGTTTTTT
16	TRBV6-1	once	TRBJ1-4	NA	CASSEDVLRGSEKLFF	TGTGCCAGCAGTGAGGACGTCCTACGAGGAAGTGAAAAACTGTTTTTT
10	TRBV29-1	NA	TRBJ2-1	NA	CSVLYNEQFF	TGCAGCGTTCTGTACAATGAGCAGTTCTTC
13	TRBV28	NA	TRBJ2-7	TRBD2	CASHPGRGNEQYF	TGTGCCAGCCACCCTGGGAGGGGAAACGAGCAGTACTTC
12	TRBV9	NA	TRBJ1-2	NA	CASSVAGNGYTF	TGTGCCAGCAGCGTAGCAGGGAATGGCTACACCTTC